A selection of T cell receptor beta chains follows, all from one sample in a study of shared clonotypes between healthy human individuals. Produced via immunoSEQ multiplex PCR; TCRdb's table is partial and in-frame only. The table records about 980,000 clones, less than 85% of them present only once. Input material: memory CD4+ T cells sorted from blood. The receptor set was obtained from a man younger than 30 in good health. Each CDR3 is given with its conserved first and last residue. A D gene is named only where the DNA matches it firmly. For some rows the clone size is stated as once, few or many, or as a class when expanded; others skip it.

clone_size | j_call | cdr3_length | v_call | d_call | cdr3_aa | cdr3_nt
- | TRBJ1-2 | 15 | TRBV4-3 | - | CASSQVTQGFYGYTF | TGCGCCAGCAGCCAAGTGACACAGGGCTTCTATGGCTACACCTTC
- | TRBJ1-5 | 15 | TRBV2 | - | CASRKGDSLNQPQHF | TGTGCCAGCAGGAAGGGTGACAGCCTTAATCAGCCCCAGCATTTT
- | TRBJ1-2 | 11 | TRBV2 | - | CASSPSYGYTF | TGTGCCAGCAGCCCCTCCTATGGCTACACCTTC
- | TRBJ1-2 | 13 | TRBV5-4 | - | CASSSGTSYGYTF | TGTGCCAGCAGCTCCGGGACCTCCTACGGCTACACCTTC
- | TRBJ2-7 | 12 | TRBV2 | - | CASRPGPFEQYF | TGTGCCAGCAGGCCAGGGCCCTTCGAGCAGTACTTC
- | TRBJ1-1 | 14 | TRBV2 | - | CASSGILLNTEAFF | TGTGCCAGCAGTGGAATTCTACTGAACACTGAAGCTTTCTTT
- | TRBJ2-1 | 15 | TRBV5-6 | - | CASSRQNGAINEQFF | TGTGCCAGCAGCCGCCAAAATGGGGCTATCAATGAGCAGTTCTTC
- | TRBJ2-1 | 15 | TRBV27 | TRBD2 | CASSDGLALNYEQFF | TGTGCCAGCAGTGATGGACTAGCCTTAAATTATGAGCAGTTCTTC
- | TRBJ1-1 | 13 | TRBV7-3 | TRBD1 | CASSLDRDTEAFF | TGTGCCAGCAGCTTAGACAGGGACACTGAAGCTTTCTTT
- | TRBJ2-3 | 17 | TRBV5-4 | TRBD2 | CASSPGLAGGGTDTQYF | TGTGCCAGCAGCCCTGGACTAGCGGGAGGGGGCACAGATACGCAGTATTTT
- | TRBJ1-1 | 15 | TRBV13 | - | CASSLLDMMNTEAFF | TGTGCCAGCAGCTTACTTGACATGATGAACACTGAAGCTTTCTTT
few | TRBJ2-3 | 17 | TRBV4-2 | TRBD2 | CASRPSAGGVSTDTQYF | TGTGCCAGCAGACCTAGTGCGGGGGGGGTAAGCACAGATACGCAGTATTTT
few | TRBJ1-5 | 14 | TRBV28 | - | CASRYRESNQPQHF | TGTGCCAGCAGGTACAGGGAGAGCAATCAGCCCCAGCATTTT
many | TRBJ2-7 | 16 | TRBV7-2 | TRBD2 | CASSLTGLSSSYEQYF | TGTGCCAGCAGCTTAACGGGACTATCGAGCTCCTACGAGCAGTACTTC
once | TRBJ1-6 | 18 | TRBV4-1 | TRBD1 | CASSQRDSESSYNSPLHF | TGCGCCAGCAGCCAGCGGGACAGCGAGAGCTCCTATAATTCACCCCTCCACTTT
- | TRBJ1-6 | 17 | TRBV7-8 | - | CASSLVDGLSYNSPLHF | TGTGCCAGCAGCTTAGTCGACGGACTCTCCTATAATTCACCCCTCCACTTT
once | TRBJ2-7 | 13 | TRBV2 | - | CASLLVGGYEQYF | TGTGCCAGCCTACTTGTAGGGGGGTACGAGCAGTACTTC
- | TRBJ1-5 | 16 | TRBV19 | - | CASSIDQGSSNQPQHF | TGTGCCAGTAGTATAGATCAGGGATCAAGCAATCAGCCCCAGCATTTT
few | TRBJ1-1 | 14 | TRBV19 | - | CASSRQAMNTEAFF | TGTGCCAGTAGTAGACAGGCTATGAACACTGAAGCTTTCTTT
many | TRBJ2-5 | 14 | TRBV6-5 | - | CASSYQGKWETQYF | TGTGCCAGCAGTTATCAGGGGAAGTGGGAGACCCAGTACTTC
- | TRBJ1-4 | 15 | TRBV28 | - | CASSPPGQQDEKLFF | TGTGCCAGCAGTCCCCCAGGACAGCAGGATGAAAAACTGTTTTTT
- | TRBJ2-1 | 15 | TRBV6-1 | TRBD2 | CASSEPSGGGYEQFF | TGTGCCAGCAGTGAGCCTAGCGGGGGAGGATATGAGCAGTTCTTC
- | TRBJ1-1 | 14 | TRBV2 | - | CASSAQMMNTEAFF | TGTGCCAGCAGTGCCCAGATGATGAACACTGAAGCTTTCTTT
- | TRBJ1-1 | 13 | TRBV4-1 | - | CASSQGPRTEAFF | TGCGCCAGCAGCCAAGGTCCGAGGACTGAAGCTTTCTTT